The entry below describes one T cell receptor (beta chain). These data belong to a study of blood T cell repertoires in COVID-19. In the study overall: COVID-19 samples collected from the United States, Italy and Spain covered acute and convalescent phases. T cells, B-cell-depleted T cells, or PBMCs supplied cDNA or gDNA.

Germline loops: CDR1 LNHDA, CDR2 SQIVND (reference sequence). This CDR3 is 17 amino acids long. Deletions cut 0 bases from V and 3 bases from J, with 14 bases between. In the authors' methods: Cell counts per sample came from amplifying reference gene primers. The assay was immunoSEQ multiplex PCR, and TCRdb's table has in-frame clones only and misses some. D and trimming come from the DNA, and the V and J calls and clone size come from that table. Here the sample spans fewer than 75,000 clones, under 85% being singletons. The sequenced sample consisted of peripheral blood. The chain carries TRBV19 and TRBJ2-2; perhaps TRBD2 as D (5 bases). The source of this sequence is a man in his sixties with acute or convalescent COVID-19. CDR3 in amino acids: CASSIDGRAGYTGELFF. The CDR3 region has the DNA TGTGCCAGTAGTATAGATGGGCGGGCCGGGTACACCGGGGAGCTGTTTTTT. Based on the CDR3 plus reference TRBV19 and TRBJ2-2, the full variable domain is DGGITQSPKYLFRKEGQNVTLSCEQNLNHDAMYWYRQDPGQGLRLIYYSQIVNDFQKGDIAEGYSVSREKKESFPLTVTSAQKNPTAFYLCASSIDGRAGYTGELFFGEGSRLTVL.